These T cell receptor beta chains were read from a single sample in a study of T cell repertoires in cytomegalovirus infection. Their antigens remain unidentified. TCRdb independently ran MiXCR on the reads; one entry per CDR3 protein. The sample consists of 650,000 to 900,000 distinct CDR3 sequences, 29% of them appearing once. Sequencing was performed on cultured CD8+ T cells from PBMCs, taken from culture after CMV antigen stimulation. The receptors come from a human donor in good health (CMV status not recorded). Some clones in this sample may be carry-over from other donors' samples. Both conserved end residues are part of each CDR3. A D gene is named only where the DNA matches it firmly. Not all rows give a size; the values are once, few, many and, for expanded clones, a class.

cdr3_length,clone_size,v_call,j_call,d_call,cdr3_aa,cdr3_nt
14,few,TRBV10-3,TRBJ2-3,TRBD2,CAISDGGAVDTQYF,TGTGCCATCAGTGACGGGGGGGCTGTAGATACGCAGTATTTT
14,once,TRBV19,TRBJ1-1,-,CASSTNNRVLEAFF,TGTGCCAGTAGTACCAACAACAGGGTGCTTGAAGCTTTCTTT
16,few,TRBV27,TRBJ2-3,-,CASSPLGRASTDTQYF,TGTGCCAGCAGTCCGCTCGGGCGGGCGTCCACAGATACGCAGTATTTT
15,-,TRBV5-1,TRBJ2-3,-,CASSLFGDSTDTQYF,TGCGCCAGCAGCTTGTTTGGGGACAGCACAGATACGCAGTATTTT
11,-,TRBV6-6,TRBJ1-6,-,CASSYGRDFHF,TGTGCCAGCAGTTATGGCCGGGACTTCCACTTT
16,-,TRBV5-1,TRBJ2-1,-,CASSPGSGGIYNEQFF,TGCGCCAGCAGCCCTGGGTCTGGGGGGATCTACAATGAGCAGTTCTTC
14,-,TRBV4-1,TRBJ2-1,-,CASSRTGLYNEQFF,TGCGCCAGCAGCCGCACCGGCCTCTACAATGAGCAGTTCTTC
15,-,TRBV12-3/TRBV12-4,TRBJ1-2,-,CASSQWQTSNYGYTF,TGTGCCAGCAGTCAATGGCAGACTTCTAACTATGGCTACACCTTC
13,once,TRBV20-1,TRBJ2-7,TRBD1,CSADRGNSYEQYF,TGCAGTGCTGACAGGGGGAACTCCTACGAGCAGTACTTC
18,few,TRBV27,TRBJ2-6,TRBD1,CASSFSGTGGSGANVLTF,TGTGCCAGCAGTTTCTCCGGGACAGGGGGCTCTGGGGCCAACGTCCTGACTTTC
15,many,TRBV7-2,TRBJ1-5,-,CASSPRSAADQPQHF,TGTGCCAGCAGCCCCCGTTCGGCAGCTGATCAGCCCCAGCATTTT
14,many,TRBV6-1,TRBJ1-2,-,CASRGSGQVYGYTF,TGTGCCAGCAGAGGGTCCGGACAAGTCTATGGCTACACCTTC
15,-,TRBV2,TRBJ1-3,-,CASSESRTERNTIYF,TGTGCCAGCAGTGAATCCCGGACAGAGAGAAACACCATATATTTT
13,-,TRBV4-1,TRBJ1-5,-,CASSQFEGQPQHF,TGCGCCAGCAGCCAGTTCGAGGGGCAGCCCCAGCATTTT
15,-,TRBV7-6,TRBJ2-1,TRBD2,CASSSELAGVNEQFF,TGTGCCAGCAGCTCGGAACTAGCGGGGGTTAATGAGCAGTTCTTC
15,-,TRBV10-2,TRBJ2-7,TRBD2,CASSESGGYSYEQYF,TGCGCCAGCAGTGAGTCGGGGGGGTACTCCTACGAGCAGTACTTC
15,-,TRBV4-1,TRBJ2-1,-,CASSQEPQSYNEQFF,TGCGCCAGCAGCCAAGAGCCGCAGTCCTACAATGAGCAGTTCTTC